This record covers a single T cell receptor (beta chain). Its antigen is unidentified. This sample was included in a study of T cell responses to AZD1222 COVID-19 vaccine. Study conclusions and caveats: Clonal diversity was possibly underestimated, and white British individuals and females predominated among donors.

This CDR3 region has 11 residues. V was clipped by 0 bases and J by 8 bases, with 4 bases between them. The germline gives CDR1 LGHDT, CDR2 YNNKEL (reference sequence). Profiled with immunoSEQ multiplex PCR; TCRdb holds only in-frame clones, not every one. The table has roughly 180,000 clones, about 93% seen once. V gene TRBV3-1 (or the pseudogene TRBV3-2) combines with J gene TRBJ1-2, with D unclear. The TCR comes from an adult who received the MenACWY meningococcal vaccine as a control. The sample consisted of peripheral blood, taken 28 days after the second dose of the MenACWY control vaccine. CDR3 coding DNA: TGTGCCAGCAGCCAAGATAAGGGCTACACCTTC. It translates to CASSQDKGYTF.